Following are 4 T cell receptor beta chains from one sample sequenced in a study of CD8 T cells in Susac syndrome. Reverse transcription used about 0.45 to 1 ug RNA and random hexamers. One entry per CDR3 protein, called by TCRdb with MiXCR from the immunoSEQ multiplex PCR reads. The sample has 90,000 to 150,000 distinct CDR3 sequences; 92% are singletons. Sequenced material: CD4+ T cells from PBMCs. The receptors were sampled from a human donor in good health.

The chain links TRBV29-1 to TRBJ1-1; D is unclear. This CDR3 comprises 14 residues. Trimming removed 5 bases at V and 0 bases at J, with 13 bases between. The germline CDR1 and CDR2 sequences are SQVTM and ANQGSEA. CDR3 region: CSVKKRDVNTEAFF. The CDR3 nucleotides are TGCAGCGTTAAGAAAAGGGATGTGAACACTGAAGCTTTCTTT.

The V call is TRBV11-1, the J call TRBJ1-5, with 8 bases matching TRBD1. The CDR3 runs to 20 residues. Looked up from germline, CDR1 is SGHAT and CDR2 is FQDESV (reference sequence). The V segment lost 1 base and the J segment 2 bases; nucleotides outside the gene matches: 16. The CDR3 DNA is TGTGCCAGCAGCTTAGGGGTCGGGACAGGAAGGTCTGTTGGCAATCAGCCCCAGCATTTT. Its translation is CASSLGVGTGRSVGNQPQHF.

The rearrangement uses TRBV10-3 and TRBJ2-7; D remains unclear. The CDR3 spans 14 residues. Germline V gene lookup returns CDR1 ENHRY and CDR2 SYGVKD. With 0 bases removed from V and 2 bases from J, the gap between germline ends came to 8 bases. The CDR3 DNA is TGTGCCATCAGTGAGTCACCGGATACCTACGAGCAGTACTTC. Translation gives CAISESPDTYEQYF.

This chain links TRBV29-1 with TRBJ2-2; the match to TRBD1 covers 8 bases. The CDR3 is 13 residues long. V was pared by 7 bases and J by 6 bases, with 7 bases of the junction left unmatched. Per the germline V gene, CDR1 is SQVTM and CDR2 is ANQGSEA. CDR3 DNA sequence: TGCAGCGCGAGAGCAGGGGGCCCCGGGGAGCTGTTTTTT. This gives the protein CSARAGGPGELFF.